A selection of T cell receptor beta chains follows, all from one sample in a study of T cells in Graves' hyperthyroidism and ophthalmopathy. TCRdb ran MiXCR on the multiplex PCR reads and lists one entry per CDR3 protein. The sample lists 600,000 to 700,000 distinct CDR3 sequences; approximately 15% were seen once. The sample was blood. These receptors came from a woman in her thirties or forties with Graves' ophthalmopathy. Both conserved end residues are part of each CDR3. A D gene is named only where the DNA matches it firmly. The size entry is marked missing in some rows and otherwise reads once, few, many or a size class.

d_gene	v_gene	j_gene	len	abundance	CDR3aa	CDR3nt
-	TRBV27	TRBJ1-1	13	many	CASSQGSGTEAFF	TGTGCCAGCAGTCAGGGGTCGGGCACTGAAGCTTTCTTT
-	TRBV30	TRBJ2-7	13	many	CAWSPNLNYEQYF	TGTGCCTGGAGTCCCAACCTCAACTACGAGCAGTACTTC
-	TRBV6-1	TRBJ2-5	14	few	CASNTGLPGETQYF	TGTGCCAGCAATACGGGACTCCCAGGGGAGACCCAGTACTTC
-	TRBV7-2	TRBJ1-1	15	few	CASSERQQPNTEAFF	TGTGCCAGCAGCGAGAGACAGCAGCCGAACACTGAAGCTTTCTTT
-	TRBV20-1	TRBJ1-5	16	many	CSARDLRGARDQPQHF	TGCAGTGCTAGAGATTTAAGGGGGGCGCGGGACCAGCCCCAGCATTTT
TRBD2	TRBV28	TRBJ2-7	15	-	CASRQGLAYPYEQYF	TGTGCCAGCAGACAGGGACTAGCCTACCCCTACGAGCAGTACTTC
TRBD1	TRBV6-2/TRBV6-3	TRBJ1-1	13	many	CASRGDRVTEAFF	TGTGCCAGCAGGGGGGACAGGGTGACTGAAGCTTTCTTT
-	TRBV6-2/TRBV6-3	TRBJ1-5	16	many	CASSYTRSNSNQPQHF	TGTGCCAGCAGTTACACGAGGTCAAATAGCAATCAGCCCCAGCATTTT
-	TRBV12-3/TRBV12-4	TRBJ1-1	13	many	CASSFDRSTEAFF	TGTGCCAGCAGTTTTGACAGGTCCACTGAAGCTTTCTTT
-	TRBV12-3/TRBV12-4	TRBJ2-5	14	many	CASGAGAGTETQYF	TGTGCCAGCGGAGCCGGGGCAGGAACAGAGACCCAGTACTTC